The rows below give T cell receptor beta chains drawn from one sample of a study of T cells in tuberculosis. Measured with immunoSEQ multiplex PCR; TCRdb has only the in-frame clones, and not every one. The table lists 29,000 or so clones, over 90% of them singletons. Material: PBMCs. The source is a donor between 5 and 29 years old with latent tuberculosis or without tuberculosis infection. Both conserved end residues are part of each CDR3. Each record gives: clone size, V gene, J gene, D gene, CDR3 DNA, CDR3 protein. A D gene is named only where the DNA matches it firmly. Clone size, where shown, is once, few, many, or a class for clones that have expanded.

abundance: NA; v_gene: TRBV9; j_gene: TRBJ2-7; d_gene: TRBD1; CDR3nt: TGTGCCAGCAGCCTAGGACAGGGTGGGTACGAGCAGTACTTC; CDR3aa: CASSLGQGGYEQYF
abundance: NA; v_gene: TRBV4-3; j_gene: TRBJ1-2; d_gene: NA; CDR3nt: TGCGCCAGCAGCCAAGGGTACAGCCTCGGTTATGGCTACACCTTC; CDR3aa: CASSQGYSLGYGYTF
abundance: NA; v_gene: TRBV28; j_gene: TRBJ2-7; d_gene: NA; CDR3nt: TGTGCCAGCAGCAAATACAGGGAAATCTCCTACGAGCAGTACTTC; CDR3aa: CASSKYREISYEQYF
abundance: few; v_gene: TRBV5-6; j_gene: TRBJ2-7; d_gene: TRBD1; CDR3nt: TGTGCCAGCAGCTTACCCAGGGGGCGAGACTCCTACGAGCAGTACTTC; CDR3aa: CASSLPRGRDSYEQYF
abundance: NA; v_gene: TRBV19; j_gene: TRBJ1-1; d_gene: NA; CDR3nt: TGTGCCAGTAGTATTTCCCACACAGGGTTGGACACTGAAGCTTTCTTT; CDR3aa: CASSISHTGLDTEAFF
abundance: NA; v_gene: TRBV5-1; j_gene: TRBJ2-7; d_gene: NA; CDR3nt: TGCGCCAGCAGCTTCACAACAGGGTCCGACGAGCAGTACTTC; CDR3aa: CASSFTTGSDEQYF
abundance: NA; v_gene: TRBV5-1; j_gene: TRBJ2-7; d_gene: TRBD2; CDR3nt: TGCGCCAGCAGCTTGGATCGGGGGACTAGCGGTTCCTCTCTCGAGCAGTACTTC; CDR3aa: CASSLDRGTSGSSLEQYF
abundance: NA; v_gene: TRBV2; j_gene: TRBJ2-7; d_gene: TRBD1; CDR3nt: TGTGCCAGCGGAGGACAGGTCAAAGGCTACGAGCAGTACTTC; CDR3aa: CASGGQVKGYEQYF
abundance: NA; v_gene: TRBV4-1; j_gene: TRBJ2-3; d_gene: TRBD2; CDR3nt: TGCGCCAGCAGCCGGACTAGCGGGGGCCCCAGCACAGATACGCAGTATTTT; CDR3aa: CASSRTSGGPSTDTQYF
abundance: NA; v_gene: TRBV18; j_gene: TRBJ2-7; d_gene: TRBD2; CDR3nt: TGTGCCAGCTCACGAGGCGCCCCAGGACTAGCTTCTGTCAGCTGGGACGAGCAGTACTTC; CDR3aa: CASSRGAPGLASVSWDEQYF
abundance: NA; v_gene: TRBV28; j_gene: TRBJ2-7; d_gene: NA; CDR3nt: TGTGCCAGCAGTTTCTACAGGGACTCCTACGAGCAGTACTTC; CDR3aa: CASSFYRDSYEQYF
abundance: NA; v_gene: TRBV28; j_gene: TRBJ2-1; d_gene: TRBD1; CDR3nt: TGTGCCAGCAGTAGGGGGACAGAGCCGAATGAGCAGTTCTTC; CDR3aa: CASSRGTEPNEQFF
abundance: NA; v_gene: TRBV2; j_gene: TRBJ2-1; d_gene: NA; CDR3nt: TGTGCCAGCAGTGATACGAGGAATGAGCAGTTCTTC; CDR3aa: CASSDTRNEQFF
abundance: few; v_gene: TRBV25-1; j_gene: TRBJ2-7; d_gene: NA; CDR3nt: TGTGCCAGCAGTGTATCAGGGGCCGGCTCGAGCTCCTACGAGCAGTACTTC; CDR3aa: CASSVSGAGSSSYEQYF
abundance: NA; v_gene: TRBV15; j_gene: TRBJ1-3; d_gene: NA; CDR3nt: TGTGCCACCAGCAGAGATCGCAGGGGTGCTGGAAACACCATATATTTT; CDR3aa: CATSRDRRGAGNTIYF
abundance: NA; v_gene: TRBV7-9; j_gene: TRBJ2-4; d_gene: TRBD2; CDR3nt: TGTGCCAGCAGCTTATGGGAGGGAAACATTCAGTACTTC; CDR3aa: CASSLWEGNIQYF
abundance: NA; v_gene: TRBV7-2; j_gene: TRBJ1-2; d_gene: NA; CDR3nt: TGTGCCAGCAGCTTATCTAGTAGCTATGGCTACACCTTC; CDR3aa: CASSLSSSYGYTF
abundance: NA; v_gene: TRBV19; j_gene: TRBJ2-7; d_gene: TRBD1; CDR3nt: TGTGCCAGTAGTACGGGACAGAGCTCCTACGAGCAGTACTTC; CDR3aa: CASSTGQSSYEQYF
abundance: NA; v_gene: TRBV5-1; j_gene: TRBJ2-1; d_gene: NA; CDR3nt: TGCGCCAGCAGCCTCACCGGGACTTATCAGTTCTTC; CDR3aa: CASSLTGTYQFF
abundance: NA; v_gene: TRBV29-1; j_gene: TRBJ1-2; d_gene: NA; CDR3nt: TGCAGCGTTGAAGATCAAGGGGGAGGCTACACCTTC; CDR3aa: CSVEDQGGGYTF
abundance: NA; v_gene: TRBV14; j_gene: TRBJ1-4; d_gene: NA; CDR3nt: TGTGCCAGCAGCCAAGATGGCGAACTGGAGGATGAAAAACTGTTTTTT; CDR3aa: CASSQDGELEDEKLFF
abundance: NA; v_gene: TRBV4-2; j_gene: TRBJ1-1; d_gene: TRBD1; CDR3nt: TGTGCCAGCAGCCAAGGTACAGGGGCTGGTACTGAAGCTTTCTTT; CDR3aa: CASSQGTGAGTEAFF
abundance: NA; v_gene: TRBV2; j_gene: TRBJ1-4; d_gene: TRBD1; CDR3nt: TGTGCCAGCAGCTCACAGGGGGCGAATGAAAAACTGTTTTTT; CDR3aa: CASSSQGANEKLFF
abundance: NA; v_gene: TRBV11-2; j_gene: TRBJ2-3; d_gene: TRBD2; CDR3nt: TGTGCCAGCAGCTACCGAGGACTTCGGGGGGGCACAGATACGCAGTATTTT; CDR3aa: CASSYRGLRGGTDTQYF
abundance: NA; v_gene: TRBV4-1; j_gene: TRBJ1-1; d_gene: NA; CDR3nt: TGCGCCAGCAGCCAAGAAGGGGGGAACACTGAAGCTTTCTTT; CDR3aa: CASSQEGGNTEAFF
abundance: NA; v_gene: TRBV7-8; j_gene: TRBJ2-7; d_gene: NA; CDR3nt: TGTGCCAGCAGCCTGGAGAGCTCCTACGAGCAGTACTTC; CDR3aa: CASSLESSYEQYF
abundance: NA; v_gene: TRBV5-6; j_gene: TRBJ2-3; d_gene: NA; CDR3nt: TGTGCCAGCAGCTCGCGGTACACAGATACGCAGTATTTT; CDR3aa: CASSSRYTDTQYF
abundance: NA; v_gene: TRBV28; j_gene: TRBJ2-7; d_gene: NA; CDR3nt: TGTGCCAGCACCTCGAGCCACGAGCAGTACTTC; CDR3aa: CASTSSHEQYF
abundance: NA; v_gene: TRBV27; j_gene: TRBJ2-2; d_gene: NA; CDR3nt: TGTGCCAGCAGTTTAGGCTTGTACACCGGGGAGCTGTTTTTT; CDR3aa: CASSLGLYTGELFF
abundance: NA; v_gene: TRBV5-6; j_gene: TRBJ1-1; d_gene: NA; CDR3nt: TGTGCCAGCAGCTTGGTGGAGGGTCAAGCTTTCTTT; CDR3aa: CASSLVEGQAFF
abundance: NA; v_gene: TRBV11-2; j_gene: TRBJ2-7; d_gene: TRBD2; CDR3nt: TGTGCCAGCAGCTATACGAGCGGGGGTGACTCCTACGAGCAGTACTTC; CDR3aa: CASSYTSGGDSYEQYF
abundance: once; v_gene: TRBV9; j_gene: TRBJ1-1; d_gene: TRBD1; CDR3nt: TGTGCCAGCAGCCCACGACTAAGACAGGGGATCAACACTGAAGCTTTCTTT; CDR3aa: CASSPRLRQGINTEAFF
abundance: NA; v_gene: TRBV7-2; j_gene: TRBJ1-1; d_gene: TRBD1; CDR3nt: TGTGCCAGCAGCTCTACAGGGGGCGCGGGGACTGAAGCTTTCTTT; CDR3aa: CASSSTGGAGTEAFF
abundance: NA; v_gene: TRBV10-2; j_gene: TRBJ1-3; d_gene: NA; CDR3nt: TGCGCCAGCAGTGCCTCGTCTGGAAACACCATATATTTT; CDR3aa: CASSASSGNTIYF
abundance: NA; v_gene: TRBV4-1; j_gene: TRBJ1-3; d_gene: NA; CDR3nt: TGCGCCAGCAGCTACGACAGCCGCCACTCTGGAAACACCATATATTTT; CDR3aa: CASSYDSRHSGNTIYF
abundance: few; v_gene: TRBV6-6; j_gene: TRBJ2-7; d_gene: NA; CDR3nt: TGTGCCAGCAGCCTCAGCAGGGGCGAGCAGTACTTC; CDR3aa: CASSLSRGEQYF
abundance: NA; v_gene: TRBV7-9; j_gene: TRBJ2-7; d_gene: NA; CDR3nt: TGTGCCAGCAGCTTAGCGAGGGAGGGGGGGAGCTCCTACGAGCAGTACTTC; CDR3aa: CASSLAREGGSSYEQYF
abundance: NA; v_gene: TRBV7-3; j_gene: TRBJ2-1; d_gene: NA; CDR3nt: TGTGCCAGCAGCCCCACGACTAGTTCGGGTGAGCAGTTCTTC; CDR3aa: CASSPTTSSGEQFF
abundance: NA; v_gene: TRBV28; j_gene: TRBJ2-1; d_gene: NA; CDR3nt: TGTGCCAGCAGGCGGGACGGGTCCTACAATGAGCAGTTCTTC; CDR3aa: CASRRDGSYNEQFF
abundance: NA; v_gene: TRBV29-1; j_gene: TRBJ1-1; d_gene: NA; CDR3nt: TGCAGCGCCCAGAACCCCATGGACACTGAAGCTTTCTTT; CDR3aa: CSAQNPMDTEAFF
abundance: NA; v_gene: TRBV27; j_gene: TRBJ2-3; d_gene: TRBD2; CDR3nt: TGTGCCAGCAGTTTATTTCCTAGCGGGAGTACAGATACGCAGTATTTT; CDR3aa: CASSLFPSGSTDTQYF
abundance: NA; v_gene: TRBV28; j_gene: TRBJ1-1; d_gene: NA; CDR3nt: TGTGCCAGCCTTTTCGGGGGCACTGAAGCTTTCTTT; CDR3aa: CASLFGGTEAFF